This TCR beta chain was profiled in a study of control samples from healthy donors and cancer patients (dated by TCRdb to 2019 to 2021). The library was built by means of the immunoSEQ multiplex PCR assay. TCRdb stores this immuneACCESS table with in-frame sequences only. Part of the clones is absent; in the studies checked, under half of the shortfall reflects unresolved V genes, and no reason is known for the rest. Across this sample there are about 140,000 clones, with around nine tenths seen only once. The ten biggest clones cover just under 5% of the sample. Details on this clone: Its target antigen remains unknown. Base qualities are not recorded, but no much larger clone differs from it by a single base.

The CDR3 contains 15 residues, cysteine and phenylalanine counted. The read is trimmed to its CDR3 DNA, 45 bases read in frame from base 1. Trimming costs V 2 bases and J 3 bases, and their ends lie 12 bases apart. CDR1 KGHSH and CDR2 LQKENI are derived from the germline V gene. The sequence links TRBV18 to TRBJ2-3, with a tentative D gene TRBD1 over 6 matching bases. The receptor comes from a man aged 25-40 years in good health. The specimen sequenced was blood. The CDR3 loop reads CASSPSYRETDTQYF. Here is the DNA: TGTGCCAGCTCACCAAGCTACAGGGAAACAGATACGCAGTATTTT. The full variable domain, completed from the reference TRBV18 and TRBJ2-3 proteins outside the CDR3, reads NAGVMQNPRHLVRRRGQEARLRCSPMKGHSHVYWYRQLPEEGLKFMVYLQKENIIDESGMPKERFSAEFPKEGPSILRIQQVVRGDSAAYFCASSPSYRETDTQYFGPGTRLTVL.